This T cell receptor beta chain was sequenced during a study of shared clonotypes between healthy human individuals. The germline gives CDR1 SGHTA, CDR2 FQGNSA. V lost 1 base and J lost 0, with 7 bases in between. There are 14 residues in the CDR3. This clone was seen a handful of times. Repertoires were generated with immunoSEQ multiplex PCR, while TCRdb's copy carries only in-frame clones and drops some. The data contain some 2.1 million clones, 90% to 95% of them singletons. Sequencing was carried out using naive CD4+ T cells sorted from blood. The subset is: CD45RA+ positively selected. This TCR came from a man younger than 35 in good health. The chain uses TRBV7-2 and TRBJ2-7; D unresolved. CDR3 amino acids: CASSLDESSYEQYF. In nucleotides, the CDR3 is TGTGCCAGCAGCTTAGACGAGAGCTCCTACGAGCAGTACTTC.